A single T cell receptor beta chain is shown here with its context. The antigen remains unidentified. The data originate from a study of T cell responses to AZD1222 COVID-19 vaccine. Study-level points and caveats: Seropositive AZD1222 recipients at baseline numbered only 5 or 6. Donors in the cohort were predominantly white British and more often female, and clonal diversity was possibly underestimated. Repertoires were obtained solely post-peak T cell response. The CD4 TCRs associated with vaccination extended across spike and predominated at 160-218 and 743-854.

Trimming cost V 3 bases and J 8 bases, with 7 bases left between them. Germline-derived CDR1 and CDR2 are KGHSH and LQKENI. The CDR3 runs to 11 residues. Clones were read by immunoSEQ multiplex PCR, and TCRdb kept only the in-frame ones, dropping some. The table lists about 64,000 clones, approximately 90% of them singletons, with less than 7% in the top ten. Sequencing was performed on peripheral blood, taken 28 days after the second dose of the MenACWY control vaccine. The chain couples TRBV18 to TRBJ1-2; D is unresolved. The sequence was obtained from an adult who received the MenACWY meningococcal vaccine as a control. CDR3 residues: CASSPEEGYTF. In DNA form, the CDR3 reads TGTGCCAGCTCACCCGAGGAGGGCTACACCTTC.